This T cell receptor beta chain came from a study of Ad26.COV2.S vaccination and SARS-CoV-2 variants. Across the study: Intramuscularly, Ad26.COV2.S was given either once or twice, 56 days apart.

The study, taken as a whole, reports: Vaccine recipients posted higher spike-specific TCR breadth than their placebo counterparts. Possible underestimation of total T cell responses by the TCR breadth and depth analyses was noted.

About this clone: Its antigen remains unidentified.

The treatment denotes: over 15 received Ad26.COV2.S at low or high dose, single or two shots; roughly 5 received placebo; per-sample allocation not given. Collection of the samples took place on day 63 after the first injection of vaccine or placebo. Vaccination employed an Ad26 vector expressing the Wuhan-strain SARS-CoV-2 spike. Profiled with immunoSEQ multiplex PCR; TCRdb holds only in-frame clones, not every one. The sample yields 200,000 to 250,000 clones, around 89% seen once. CDR1 and CDR2 (germline): SNHLY, FYNNEI. The CDR3 consists of 9 residues. V gave up 10 bases and J gave up 11 bases, with 11 bases separating them.

The sequenced sample was peripheral blood, obtained in a trial of Ad26.COV2.S vaccine versus placebo. The genes are TRBV2 and TRBJ1-1; no clear D gene. The sequence was obtained from a person aged 18-65 years who received the Ad26.COV2.S COVID-19 vaccine or a placebo. The CDR3 coding sequence is TGTGCCATAAGACTGGGGGCTTTCTTT. Translating it yields CAIRLGAFF.